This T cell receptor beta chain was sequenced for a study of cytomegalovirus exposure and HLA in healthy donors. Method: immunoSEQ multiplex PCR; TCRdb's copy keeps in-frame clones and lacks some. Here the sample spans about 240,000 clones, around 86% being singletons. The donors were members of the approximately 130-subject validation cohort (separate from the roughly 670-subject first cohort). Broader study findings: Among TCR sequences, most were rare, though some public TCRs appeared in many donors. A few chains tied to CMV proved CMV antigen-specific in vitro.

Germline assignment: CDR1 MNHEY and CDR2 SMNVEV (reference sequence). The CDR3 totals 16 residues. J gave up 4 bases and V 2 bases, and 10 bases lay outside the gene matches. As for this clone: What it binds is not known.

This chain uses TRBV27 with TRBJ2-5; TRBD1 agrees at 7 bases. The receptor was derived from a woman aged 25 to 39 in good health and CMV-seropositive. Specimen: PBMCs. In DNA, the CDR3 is TGTGCCAGCAGTTTACAGGGGGTGGGAACAAGAGAGACCCAGTACTTC. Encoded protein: CASSLQGVGTRETQYF.